One and the same sample provided the 24 T cell receptor beta chains below, sequenced in a study of OX40 agonist ivuxolimab in advanced cancers. The library came from the immunoSEQ multiplex PCR assay. TCRdb provides this immuneACCESS table in a form limited to in-frame rearrangements. Some clones are lacking; in checked studies, under half of them reflect an unresolved V gene, and why the rest are absent is not known. The sample yields some 95,000 clones; roughly 94% were counted once. The ten largest clonotypes hold roughly 0.5% of the sample. The input for sequencing was CD4+ or CD8+ T cells sorted from blood, taken in a trial of the OX40 agonist ivuxolimab. All receptors derive from an adult with an advanced solid tumor such as melanoma, head and neck, liver or kidney cancer.

V usage is TRBV13 and J usage is TRBJ1-1; D uncertain. Germline V lookup: CDR1 PRHDT, CDR2 FYEKMQ (reference sequence). The CDR3 runs 14 residues. V lost 0 bases, J lost 1 base, and 6 bases lay in between. CDR3 residues: CASSLGKPNTEAFF. The DNA for the CDR3 is TGTGCCAGCAGCTTAGGAAAGCCGAACACTGAAGCTTTCTTT.

The CDR3 spells CASSIRGQSTDTQYF. The CDR3 coding sequence is TGTGCCAGTAGTATAAGAGGACAAAGCACAGATACGCAGTATTTT. V usage is TRBV19 and J usage is TRBJ2-3; a weak D match, TRBD1 (5 bases). This CDR3 spans 15 amino acids. V was clipped by 2 bases and J by 0 bases, with 9 bases between them. Germline values: CDR1 LNHDA, CDR2 SQIVND (reference sequence).

V gene TRBV5-1 combines with J gene TRBJ2-1; 9 bases agree with TRBD2. CDR3 size: 16 residues. Per germline, CDR1 SGHRS and CDR2 YFSETQ. V trimming: 5 bases; J trimming: 4 bases; junction bases outside the gene matches: 10. In DNA form, the CDR3 reads TGCGCCAGCAGTTTCTCGGGAGCGGGGGGTTACAATGAGCAGTTCTTC. The encoded protein is CASSFSGAGGYNEQFF.

This clone was seen only once. The chain recombines TRBV9 with TRBJ2-5, with D perhaps assigned TRBD1 or TRBD2 (5 bases each). CDR3 length equals 16 residues. The germline gives CDR1 SGDLS, CDR2 YYNGEE. Deletions cut 1 base from V and 5 bases from J, with 18 bases between. In DNA, the CDR3 is TGTGCCAGCAGCGTAATGGAATCCCAATGGGGGGAGACCCAGTACTTC. It yields the protein CASSVMESQWGETQYF.

The chain couples TRBV11-2 to TRBJ2-7, with TRBD1 matching 9 bases. Germline-derived CDR1 and CDR2 are SGHAT and FQNNGV. The CDR3 is made up of 13 amino acids. V dropped 5 bases and J dropped 3; count of bases not matched to a gene: 2. Here the CDR3 DNA reads TGTGCCAGCAGCGTGGGACAGGGCTACGAGCAGTACTTC. This codes for CASSVGQGYEQYF.

The V and J genes are TRBV15 and TRBJ2-2, with D perhaps TRBD1 (6 bases). Trimming pared 1 base from V and 0 bases from J, leaving 12 bases between. The CDR3 has 17 residues. CDR1 and CDR2 from the germline V gene are LNHNV and YYDKDF (reference sequence). DNA for the CDR3: TGTGCCACCAGCAGAGGATTACAGGGCGCGAACACCGGGGAGCTGTTTTTT. Translation: CATSRGLQGANTGELFF.

V and J are TRBV6-5 and TRBJ2-7, with 7 bases identical to TRBD2. Germline CDR1 MNHEY, CDR2 SVGAGI. V shed 6 bases and J 0 bases; nucleotides not matched to a gene: 5. CDR3 size: 14 residues. CDR3 region: CASRSSGSSYEQYF. The CDR3 DNA sequence: TGTGCCAGCAGATCTAGCGGTAGCTCCTACGAGCAGTACTTC.

The chain employs TRBV6-5 and TRBJ1-4, with D uncertain. From germline, CDR1 is MNHEY and CDR2 SVGAGI. Trimming pared 6 bases from V and 3 bases from J, leaving 14 bases between. The CDR3 is made up of 15 amino acids. Here the CDR3 reads CASRRRHGANEKLFF. The CDR3 DNA reads as TGTGCCAGCAGAAGACGACATGGAGCTAATGAAAAACTGTTTTTT.

This chain uses TRBV7-6 with TRBJ2-1; no reliable D call. Germline loops: CDR1 SGHVS, CDR2 FNYEAQ. V was trimmed by 2 bases and J by 10 bases, leaving 6 bases between them. There are 11 residues in the CDR3. Here the CDR3 reads CASSLSSEQFF. CDR3 DNA sequence: TGTGCCAGCAGCTTATCCTCGGAGCAGTTCTTC.

The gene calls are TRBV19 and TRBJ2-7, with 7 bases fitting TRBD2. The CDR3 length is 15 residues. Unmatched junction bases numbered 5, after V lost 1 base and J lost 2 bases. CDR1 and CDR2 (germline): LNHDA, SQIVND (reference sequence). The CDR3 loop is CASSIAASGTYEQYF. CDR3 bases: TGTGCCAGTAGTATAGCTGCTAGCGGAACCTACGAGCAGTACTTC.

The chain employs TRBV7-8 and TRBJ2-1; D is unclear. The CDR3 is made up of 17 amino acids. Trimming left V 5 bases short and J 2 bases short, with 19 bases between. The V gene's germline CDR1 is SGHVS and CDR2 FQNEAQ. The CDR3 reads CASSPSAIRSTYNEQFF. CDR3 nucleotide sequence: TGTGCCAGCAGCCCTTCCGCTATTAGGTCGACCTACAATGAGCAGTTCTTC.

The genes are TRBV4-1 and TRBJ1-4; 7 bases are a match to TRBD1. Germline V gene data show CDR1 as MGHRA and CDR2 as YSYEKL. The CDR3 spans 17 residues. After removal of 4 bases from V and 7 bases from J, the junction contained 15 bases not matched to a gene. Written as DNA, the CDR3 is TGCGCCAGCAGCCGGGCCGGTGGGGCCTCAGGGGGTGAAAAACTGTTTTTT. Translated: CASSRAGGASGGEKLFF.

This clone has only one observation. The rearrangement links TRBV19 to TRBJ2-7; 10 positions match TRBD1. The CDR3 length is 14 residues. J lost 1 base, V lost 5 bases, and 2 bases had no gene match. The V gene's germline CDR1 is LNHDA and CDR2 SQIVND (reference sequence). This CDR3 is CASSRTGGSYEQYF. The CDR3 DNA is TGTGCCAGTAGTCGGACAGGGGGATCCTACGAGCAGTACTTC.

DNA for the CDR3: TGTGCCTGGAGGGCCAAAGGGGGGAATGAGCAGTTCTTC. This sequence encodes CAWRAKGGNEQFF. The V call is TRBV30, the J call TRBJ2-1, with D possibly called TRBD1 or TRBD2 (6 bases each). The length of the CDR3 is 13 residues. The V and J ends lost 3 bases and 7 bases respectively, with 13 bases between them. The V gene's germline CDR1 is GTSNPN and CDR2 SVGIG (reference sequence).

The chain employs TRBV21-1 and TRBJ2-3. TRBV21-1 is shown as a pseudogene. The CDR3 totals 9 residues. The CDR3 sequence is CASADTQYF. Here the CDR3 DNA reads TGTGCCAGCGCTGATACGCAGTATTTT.

The chain uses TRBV11-1 and TRBJ2-2, with TRBD2 identical over 8 bases. V was pared by 5 bases and J by 1 base, with 12 bases of the junction left unmatched. The CDR3 contains 18 residues. Germline values: CDR1 SGHAT, CDR2 FQDESV (reference sequence). The CDR3 loop reads CASSHWSGGRRNTGELFF. CDR3 coding DNA: TGTGCCAGCAGCCACTGGTCTGGCGGGAGGCGGAACACCGGGGAGCTGTTTTTT.

This clone turned up a few times. This chain uses TRBV7-9 with TRBJ2-2, with a weak D call TRBD1 (6 bases). Germline V gene lookup returns CDR1 SEHNR and CDR2 FQNEAQ (reference sequence). The CDR3 contains 15 residues. V gave up 5 bases and J gave up 6 bases, with 16 bases separating them. This CDR3 is CASSPGLGAAGELFF. In DNA, the CDR3 is TGTGCCAGCAGCCCAGGTTTGGGGGCGGCCGGGGAGCTGTTTTTT.

Here the CDR3 reads CASSSGDRGDSPLHF. The DNA for the CDR3 is TGTGCCAGCAGTTCAGGGGACAGGGGGGATTCACCCCTCCACTTT. V is TRBV27 and J is TRBJ1-6; TRBD1 matches at 11 bases. From germline, CDR1 is MNHEY and CDR2 SMNVEV (reference sequence). This CDR3 is built from 15 residues. The V segment lost 4 bases and the J segment 8 bases; nucleotides outside the gene matches: 4.

This clone was observed once. This chain links TRBV5-1 with TRBJ2-1; 10 nucleotides line up with TRBD2. CDR3 size: 16 residues. CDR1 and CDR2 (germline): SGHRS, YFSETQ. The J segment lost 5 bases and the V segment lost 4 bases, leaving 9 bases of the junction unmatched. CDR3 in amino acids: CASSRLGTSAHNEQFF. CDR3 nucleotides: TGCGCCAGCAGCCGACTTGGGACTAGCGCCCACAATGAGCAGTTCTTC.

The chain joins TRBV29-1 to TRBJ2-3, with 12 bases fitting TRBD2. Germline V lookup: CDR1 SQVTM, CDR2 ANQGSEA. The CDR3 is 13 amino acids. Germline trimming cut 4 bases from V and 6 bases from J; bases unmatched to any gene: 2. The CDR3 region is CSVVTSGGDTQYF. CDR3 sequence (DNA): TGCAGCGTTGTTACTAGCGGGGGGGATACGCAGTATTTT.

This CDR3 is CASSLTGTNTGELFF. CDR3 bases: TGTGCCAGCAGTTTAACAGGGACGAACACCGGGGAGCTGTTTTTT. This rearrangement joins TRBV27 to TRBJ2-2; weak D call: TRBD1 (6 bases). Germline lookup yields CDR1 MNHEY and CDR2 SMNVEV (reference sequence). The germline V and J ends were trimmed by 2 bases and 0 bases, with 7 bases remaining between them. There are 15 residues in the CDR3.

The genes are TRBV10-3 and TRBJ2-3; possibly TRBD2 for D (6 bases). CDR1 and CDR2 (germline): ENHRY, SYGVKD. Trimming took off 7 bases at V and 2 bases at J, with 10 bases between the two ends. This CDR3 has 13 amino acids. This CDR3 is CAITRDLTDTQYF. The CDR3, as DNA: TGTGCCATCACGCGGGACCTCACAGATACGCAGTATTTT.

V gene TRBV6-5 combines with J gene TRBJ2-7; 8 positions agree with TRBD2. The germline V gene encodes CDR1 MNHEY and CDR2 SVGAGI. The CDR3 covers 15 residues. V lost 2 bases, J lost 0 bases, and 3 bases stayed unmatched. The CDR3 DNA follows: TGTGCCAGCAGTTACGGCGGGGGGTTCTCCTACGAGCAGTACTTC. Protein: CASSYGGGFSYEQYF.

This clone was detected only once. The chain is built from TRBV2 and TRBJ2-3, with no clear D. The CDR3 covers 12 residues. The germline V gene encodes CDR1 SNHLY and CDR2 FYNNEI. Trimming took off 4 bases at V and 11 bases at J, with 13 bases between the two ends. The CDR3 DNA is TGTGCCAGCAGTGGGGGTAAAGCCCGGCAGTATTTT. Its protein product is CASSGGKARQYF.